The entry below gives a single TCR beta chain sequence along with its context. Its antigen is still unknown. The length of the CDR3 is 15 residues. Germline assignment: CDR1 SGHNT and CDR2 YENEEA. Trimming took off 5 bases at V and 3 bases at J, with 16 bases between the two ends. The sample is drawn from a study of cytomegalovirus exposure and HLA in healthy donors. Study-level findings and limits: Common viral pathogens were later found to be apparently linked to several of the most significant clusters.

Whereas donors were nominally healthy upon sampling, unrecorded immune exposures were probable. Primers: 60 Vbeta forward and 13 Jbeta reverse. Clones were sequenced by immunoSEQ multiplex PCR, and TCRdb holds only the in-frame ones, with some missing. The profile shows about 180,000 clones, roughly 84% of them singletons. The chain carries TRBV11-3 and TRBJ2-5; D is possibly TRBD1 (6 bases). The clonotype originates from a girl aged 2-15 years in good health and CMV-seropositive. What was sequenced was PBMCs. CDR3 protein: CASSLTGSGEETQYF. CDR3 in DNA: TGTGCCAGCAGCCTAACAGGGAGTGGAGAAGAGACCCAGTACTTC. Full variable domain (missing parts from reference TRBV11-3 and TRBJ2-5): EAGVVQSPRYKIIEKKQPVAFWCNPISGHNTLYWYLQNLGQGPELLIRYENEEAVDDSQLPKDRFSAERLKGVDSTLKIQPAELGDSAVYLCASSLTGSGEETQYFGPGTRLLVL.